These T cell receptor beta chains were read from a single sample in a study of blood T cell repertoires in COVID-19. Sequencing was performed with immunoSEQ multiplex PCR; in TCRdb, only in-frame clones are kept and a portion is missing. The table includes fewer than 300,000 clones, 85% detected once. Sequenced input: peripheral blood. Receptor source: a human donor in a cohort sampled during active COVID-19. CDR3s include the opening cysteine and the closing phenylalanine or tryptophan. Fields, in order: V gene, J gene, clone size, D gene, CDR3 protein, CDR3 DNA. A D gene is named only where the DNA matches it firmly. A row's size may be missing; if present it is once, few, many or a size class.

TRBV28,TRBJ2-7,.,.,CACFGGNPDKKQYF,TGTGCCTGCTTTGGCGGGAACCCGGATAAGAAGCAGTACTTC
TRBV28,TRBJ2-1,.,TRBD2,CASSPMRLAGGEQFF,TGTGCCAGCAGTCCGATGAGACTAGCGGGAGGAGAGCAGTTCTTC
TRBV9,TRBJ1-2,.,.,CASSAQGRYGYTF,TGTGCCAGCAGCGCTCAGGGCCGCTATGGCTACACCTTC
TRBV28,TRBJ2-4,.,TRBD1,CASGQDLRGIQYF,TGTGCCAGTGGACAGGACCTTAGGGGCATTCAGTACTTC
TRBV5-1,TRBJ1-2,once,.,CASSLALTEYGYTF,TGCGCCAGCAGCTTGGCCTTAACAGAATATGGCTACACCTTC
TRBV5-6,TRBJ2-3,.,TRBD2,CASSLRSGSRDTQYF,TGTGCCAGCAGCCTCCGCAGCGGGAGTAGGGATACGCAGTATTTT
TRBV28,TRBJ1-2,.,.,CASSLGPGHSYGYTF,TGTGCCAGCAGTTTGGGTCCGGGACACAGCTATGGCTACACCTTC
TRBV15,TRBJ1-5,.,TRBD1,CATSRGEDRVYQPQHF,TGTGCCACCAGCAGAGGGGAGGACAGGGTTTATCAGCCCCAGCATTTT
TRBV2,TRBJ2-2,.,TRBD2,CASSEGLAGPGELFF,TGTGCCAGCAGTGAGGGACTAGCGGGACCCGGGGAGCTGTTTTTT
TRBV5-1,TRBJ2-7,.,TRBD2,CASKSLAGPYEQYF,TGCGCCAGCAAATCTCTAGCGGGACCGTACGAGCAGTACTTC
TRBV11-2,TRBJ2-1,.,TRBD2,CASSWTLLAGGSYNEQFF,TGTGCCAGCAGCTGGACCCTTCTAGCGGGAGGCTCCTACAATGAGCAGTTCTTC
TRBV6-5,TRBJ2-5,.,TRBD2,CASNRAGVGQETQYF,TGTGCCAGCAACCGAGCGGGAGTGGGCCAAGAGACCCAGTACTTC
TRBV5-1,TRBJ1-1,once,.,CASSEGTLNTEAFF,TGCGCCAGCAGCGAGGGCACCTTGAACACTGAAGCTTTCTTT
TRBV3-1/TRBV3-2,TRBJ2-7,.,.,CASSQEDKWSTEQYF,TGTGCCAGCAGCCAAGAGGACAAGTGGTCTACAGAGCAGTACTTC
TRBV5-5,TRBJ2-3,.,TRBD1,CASTGGQGYGDTQYF,TGTGCCAGCACCGGAGGACAGGGTTATGGAGATACGCAGTATTTT
TRBV10-3,TRBJ1-5,.,TRBD1,CAISNQGGNQPQHF,TGTGCCATCAGTAATCAGGGGGGTAATCAGCCCCAGCATTTT
TRBV6-6,TRBJ2-1,.,TRBD1,CASSYEGQGANEQFF,TGTGCCAGCAGTTACGAAGGACAGGGGGCAAATGAGCAGTTCTTC
TRBV27,TRBJ1-3,.,TRBD1,CASSLNRGQGNTIYF,TGTGCCAGCAGTTTAAACAGGGGGCAGGGAAACACCATATATTTT
TRBV4-2,TRBJ1-3,.,.,CASSQGGLRVGLSGNTIYF,TGTGCCAGCAGCCAAGGGGGTTTGAGGGTAGGCCTCTCTGGAAACACCATATATTTT
TRBV5-1,TRBJ2-2,.,.,CASSSGEYGELFF,TGCGCCAGCAGCTCCGGAGAATACGGGGAGCTGTTTTTT
TRBV6-1,TRBJ2-3,.,.,CASSERGHVIGDTQYF,TGTGCCAGCAGTGAACGGGGACACGTTATAGGAGATACGCAGTATTTT
TRBV18,TRBJ2-1,.,TRBD1,CASSQRTGWDNEQFF,TGTGCCAGCTCGCAAAGGACAGGTTGGGACAATGAGCAGTTCTTC
TRBV4-1,TRBJ1-1,.,.,CASSQGTGEKEAFF,TGCGCCAGCAGCCAAGGGACGGGAGAGAAAGAAGCTTTCTTT
TRBV3-1/TRBV3-2,TRBJ2-1,.,.,CASAPFGGTYNEQFF,TGTGCCAGCGCCCCGTTTGGCGGGACCTACAATGAGCAGTTCTTC